This T cell receptor beta chain is from a study of shared clonotypes between healthy human individuals. On the study more broadly: Per donor, CD8 memory used one plate, CD8 naive used two, CD4 memory used three and CD4 naive used three. General study points: Blood was the sole source, and tissue repertoires probably differ. Naive subsets tended to show greater estimated richness than memory subsets.

The CDR3 has 13 amino acids. Germline values: CDR1 MDHEN, CDR2 SYDVKM. Trimming removed 5 bases from V and 4 bases from J, with 11 bases in between. About this clone: Antigen specificity is unknown.

Here immunoSEQ multiplex PCR was the method, and the copy in TCRdb shows in-frame clones only, minus some. Among around 1.9 million clones listed, roughly 91% were seen once. Terminally differentiated effector memory CD45RA+ cells were excluded from the naive CD8 cells, which were CD45RO-negative and positively selected for CCR7. Only Caucasian adults living in Nashville, Tennessee served as donors. The TCR sequence derives from a man aged 18 to 30 in good health. Some clones in this sample may be carry-over from other donors' samples. The material sequenced was naive CD8+ T cells from PBMCs. The rearrangement uses TRBV28 and TRBJ1-2; maybe TRBD1 (5 bases). The CDR3, as DNA: TGTGCCAGCAGTAAGGGGAGGGGCTATGGCTACACCTTC. This sequence encodes CASSKGRGYGYTF.